Listed below are T cell receptor beta chains from one sample, sequenced in a study of shared clonotypes between healthy human individuals. Clones were sequenced by immunoSEQ multiplex PCR, and TCRdb holds only the in-frame ones, with some missing. The sample lists over a million clones; approximately 70% were seen once. Material for sequencing was memory CD4+ T cells sorted from blood. The receptors come from a man aged 18-30 years in good health. CDR3s include the opening cysteine and the closing phenylalanine or tryptophan. A D gene is named only where the DNA matches it firmly. Size tells how often a clone was seen (once, few, many) or the class of an expanded clone, and some rows leave it out.

size	D	V	J	CDR3	DNA
few	.	TRBV5-1	TRBJ1-6	CASSSQSGSSPLHF	TGCGCCAGCAGCTCGCAGTCAGGGTCTTCACCCCTCCACTTT
.	.	TRBV15	TRBJ1-3	CATSRDLGGSGNTIYF	TGTGCCACCAGCAGAGATTTGGGCGGCTCTGGAAACACCATATATTTT
.	.	TRBV30	TRBJ1-4	CAWSGVINEKLFF	TGTGCCTGGAGTGGGGTGATTAATGAAAAACTGTTTTTT
.	.	TRBV21-1	TRBJ2-3	CASRDFLFGRRADTQYF	TGTGCCAGCAGAGACTTTCTTTTCGGGAGAAGGGCAGATACGCAGTATTTT
.	TRBD2	TRBV5-1	TRBJ2-7	CASSLSYSGGLQYEQYF	TGCGCCAGCAGCTTATCCTATAGCGGGGGACTCCAATACGAACAGTACTTC
.	.	TRBV2	TRBJ2-2	CASSGRNTGELFF	TGTGCCAGCAGTGGGAGGAACACCGGGGAGCTGTTTTTT
.	.	TRBV18	TRBJ1-2	CASSPPIGSHGYTF	TGTGCCAGCTCACCACCGATCGGGAGCCATGGCTACACCTTC
.	.	TRBV30	TRBJ1-1	CAWSQRSNTEAFF	TGTGCCTGGAGTCAACGGTCGAACACTGAAGCTTTCTTT
.	TRBD1	TRBV4-1	TRBJ1-2	CASSHNRGQYGYTF	TGCGCCAGCAGCCATAACAGGGGGCAGTATGGCTACACCTTC
.	.	TRBV6-1	TRBJ1-4	CATTQGYDEKLFF	TGTGCCACTACCCAGGGGTATGATGAAAAACTGTTTTTT
.	TRBD2	TRBV4-1	TRBJ2-5	CASSPELGRTQETQYF	TGCGCCAGCAGCCCTGAGCTCGGGAGGACACAAGAGACCCAGTACTTC
.	.	TRBV6-1	TRBJ2-3	CASSEESVTDTQYF	TGTGCCAGCAGTGAAGAGTCAGTTACAGATACGCAGTATTTT